This T cell receptor beta chain was recorded in a study of cytomegalovirus exposure and HLA in healthy donors. Study results and caveats: An ancestry cluster, one associated with Asian ancestry, reportedly showed fewer N-insertions than the roughly 610-donor mean in a later analysis. Analysis was carried out at a later point, and it linked a missense DCLRE1C variant to TCR beta V- and J-gene trimming. Owing to their indistinguishability, certain V segments, notably TRBV6-2 and TRBV6-3, were excluded.

The primer mix had 60 Vbeta and 13 Jbeta primers. Here immunoSEQ multiplex PCR was the method, and the copy in TCRdb shows in-frame clones only, minus some. The top ten clones hold approximately 8.2% of a sample with around 120,000 clones, around 69% of them seen once. On this clone itself: Its specificity is not known. At one end the junction does not follow the germline gene, possibly because of a read error.

CDR3 length: 14 amino acids. The germline V gene encodes CDR1 LGHNA and CDR2 YNFKEQ. Nominal health characterized the donors when sampled, though unrecorded immune exposures were likely. This receptor was obtained from a woman in her 40s in good health and CMV-seropositive. The chain employs TRBV4-2 and TRBJ1-2, with D perhaps matching TRBD1 (5 bases). Sequenced: PBMCs. The CDR3 DNA follows: TGTGCCAGCAGCCAAGGACAGCCAAGGGATGGCTACATCTTC. Encoded protein: CASSQGQPRDGYIF.